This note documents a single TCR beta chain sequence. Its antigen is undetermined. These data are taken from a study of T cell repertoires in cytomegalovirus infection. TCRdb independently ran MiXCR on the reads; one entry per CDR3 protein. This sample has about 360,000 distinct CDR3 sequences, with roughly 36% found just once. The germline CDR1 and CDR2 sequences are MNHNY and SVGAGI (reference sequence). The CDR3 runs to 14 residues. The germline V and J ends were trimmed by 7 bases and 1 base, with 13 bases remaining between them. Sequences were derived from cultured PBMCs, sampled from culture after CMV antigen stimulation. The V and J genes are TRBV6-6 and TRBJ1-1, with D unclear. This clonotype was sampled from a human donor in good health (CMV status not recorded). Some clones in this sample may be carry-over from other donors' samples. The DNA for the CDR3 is TGTGCCAGCAACCTGGACTGGACGAACACTGAAGCTTTCTTT. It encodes CASNLDWTNTEAFF.